Shown below are 25 T cell receptor beta chains from a single sample sequenced in a study of cytomegalovirus exposure and HLA in healthy donors. 13 Jbeta primers and 60 Vbeta primers were used for the PCR. Libraries were prepared by immunoSEQ multiplex PCR; TCRdb keeps only in-frame clonotypes and omits some of them. The profile shows fewer than 200,000 clones, roughly 68% of them singletons. The source material was PBMCs. The receptors derive from a woman in her twenties or thirties in good health and CMV-seronegative.

This chain connects TRBV5-7 to TRBJ1-2; D not certain. TRBV5-7 is classed as an ORF, of uncertain function. Trimming left V 3 bases short and J 4 bases short, with 13 bases between. The length of the CDR3 is 14 residues. The CDR3 bases are TGTGCCAGCAGCTGGGGAGAGGAAGGCTATGGCTACACCTTC. Translating it yields CASSWGEEGYGYTF.

The chain is built from TRBV11-2 and TRBJ1-2, with D possibly TRBD1 on 6 matching bases. Germline lookup yields CDR1 SGHAT and CDR2 FQNNGV. Deletions cut 4 bases from V and 0 bases from J, with 6 bases between. The CDR3 extends over 13 amino acids. The chain's CDR3 is CASSWTANYGYTF. The CDR3 nucleotides read TGTGCCAGCAGCTGGACAGCTAACTATGGCTACACCTTC.

This rearrangement joins TRBV9 to TRBJ1-1; D possibly corresponds to TRBD1 (6 bases). The length of the CDR3 is 16 residues. V lost 4 bases to trimming and J lost 1 base, with 17 bases between them. Germline V gene sequence: CDR1 SGDLS, CDR2 YYNGEE. CDR3 protein: CASSPGVPGSNTEAFF. The DNA of the CDR3 is TGTGCCAGCAGCCCAGGGGTCCCAGGATCGAACACTGAAGCTTTCTTT.

This clone has a handful of counts. The J gene is TRBJ1-1, the V gene TRBV19; unclear D gene. The CDR3 extends over 13 amino acids. Trimming removed 3 bases from V and 1 base from J, with 6 bases in between. Germline V CDR1 and CDR2: LNHDA, SQIVND (reference sequence). In DNA form, the CDR3 reads TGTGCCAGTAGTATCTCAGGGAACACTGAAGCTTTCTTT. Protein sequence: CASSISGNTEAFF.

The chain uses TRBV9 and TRBJ2-7, with TRBD2 matching over 7 bases. V lost 0 bases, J lost 1 base, and 10 bases stayed unmatched. CDR3 length equals 17 residues. Germline loops: CDR1 SGDLS, CDR2 YYNGEE. Here the CDR3 reads CASSVAAGASGSYEQYF. CDR3 in DNA: TGTGCCAGCAGCGTAGCGGCCGGGGCTAGCGGATCCTACGAGCAGTACTTC.

The chain is built from TRBV11-2 and TRBJ2-7; 8 bases map to TRBD2. V gave up 1 base and J gave up 2 bases; unmatched junction bases: 1. Germline loops: CDR1 SGHAT, CDR2 FQNNGV. The CDR3 consists of 14 residues. CDR3 bases: TGTGCCAGCAGCTTAGCGGGGGGGCCCTACGAGCAGTACTTC. Translating it yields CASSLAGGPYEQYF.

The J gene is TRBJ1-1, the V gene TRBV7-9; possibly TRBD1 for D (5 bases). V lost 3 bases to trimming and J lost 5 bases, with 13 bases between them. Germline CDR1 and CDR2: SEHNR and FQNEAQ (reference sequence). This CDR3 comprises 14 residues. In nucleotides, the CDR3 is TGTGCCAGCAGCTTTGCCGGGGGTCATACTGAAGCTTTCTTT. Residues: CASSFAGGHTEAFF.

J is TRBJ2-5 and V is TRBV29-1; D is uncertain. V lost 0 bases and J 5 bases, leaving 10 bases between the germline ends. CDR1 is SQVTM, CDR2 ANQGSEA, per germline. The CDR3 has 13 amino acids. The CDR3 nucleotides read TGCAGCGTTGAAGATGCGAAATGGGAGACCCAGTACTTC. Translating it yields CSVEDAKWETQYF.

This clone was recorded a few times. V and J are TRBV7-9 and TRBJ1-2; D perhaps matches TRBD1 (5 bases). CDR1 and CDR2 (germline): SEHNR, FQNEAQ (reference sequence). The CDR3 is 14 amino acids. V lost 3 bases, J lost 5 bases, and 13 bases lay in between. The CDR3 loop reads CASSFPQGGYGYTF. CDR3 nucleotides: TGTGCCAGCAGCTTCCCTCAGGGAGGGTATGGCTACACCTTC.

This clone was counted a few times. The chain carries TRBV9 and TRBJ2-1, with 7 nucleotides matching TRBD2. CDR1 SGDLS and CDR2 YYNGEE come from the germline V gene. The CDR3 has 19 residues. The trim removed 1 base at V and 0 bases at J, leaving 13 bases unmatched. CDR3 residues: CASSVSQRAGTPSYNEQFF. The CDR3 DNA reads TGTGCCAGCAGCGTAAGCCAACGAGCGGGAACTCCCTCCTACAATGAGCAGTTCTTC. Full variable domain (outside the CDR3, taken from reference TRBV9 and TRBJ2-1): DSGVTQTPKHLITATGQRVTLRCSPRSGDLSVYWYQQSLDQGLQFLIQYYNGEERAKGNILERFSAQQFPDLHSELNLSSLELGDSALYFCASSVSQRAGTPSYNEQFFGPGTRLTVL.

The chain couples TRBV5-6 to TRBJ1-6; D unclear. V lost 0 bases, J lost 9 bases, and 7 bases lay in between. Germline V gene data show CDR1 as SGHDT and CDR2 as YYEEEE. This CDR3 is 13 amino acids long. The CDR3 bases are TGTGCCAGCAGCTTGGGAAGCCCTTCACCCCTCCACTTT. Amino acids: CASSLGSPSPLHF.

V and J are TRBV7-2 and TRBJ2-3; 10 positions match TRBD2. The CDR3 totals 13 residues. Germline CDR1 is SGHTA and CDR2 is FQGNSA. The junction had 1 base not matched to a gene; V was cut back by 1 base and J by 9 bases. The CDR3 coding sequence is TGTGCCAGCAGCTTAGGGGGACTAGCGACGCAGTATTTT. This codes for CASSLGGLATQYF.

This rearrangement joins TRBV18 to TRBJ2-7, with D possibly matching TRBD2 (6 bases). Looked up from germline, CDR1 is KGHSH and CDR2 is LQKENI. The CDR3 covers 12 residues. Trimming stripped 1 base from V and 5 bases from J, with 6 bases between. The CDR3 sequence is CASSPRGNEQYF. In DNA form, the CDR3 reads TGTGCCAGCTCACCACGCGGGAACGAGCAGTACTTC. The variable domain in full, completed from reference TRBV18 and TRBJ2-7, reads NAGVMQNPRHLVRRRGQEARLRCSPMKGHSHVYWYRQLPEEGLKFMVYLQKENIIDESGMPKERFSAEFPKEGPSILRIQQVVRGDSAAYFCASSPRGNEQYFGPGTRLTVT.

In its sample, this clone was seen a few times. The CDR3 sequence: CASSDTRQGGELFF. The CDR3 coding sequence is TGTGCCAGCAGTGATACCCGACAGGGCGGGGAGCTGTTTTTT. This chain joins TRBV2 and TRBJ2-2; 7 nucleotides line up with TRBD1. Unmatched junction bases numbered 5, after V lost 3 bases and J lost 7 bases. This CDR3 spans 14 amino acids. Per the germline V gene, CDR1 is SNHLY and CDR2 is FYNNEI. The variable domain in full, completed from reference TRBV2 and TRBJ2-2, reads EPEVTQTPSHQVTQMGQEVILRCVPISNHLYFYWYRQILGQKVEFLVSFYNNEISEKSEIFDDQFSVERPDGSNFTLKIRSTKLEDSAMYFCASSDTRQGGELFFGEGSRLTVL.

The V and J genes are TRBV6-5 and TRBJ1-2, with D possibly matching TRBD1 (5 bases). The CDR3 length is 12 residues. Trimming took 7 bases from V and 4 from J, leaving 10 bases between them. The germline CDR1 and CDR2 sequences are MNHEY and SVGAGI. The CDR3, as DNA: TGTGCCAGCATCGACAGCTTCTATGGCTACACCTTC. Its translation is CASIDSFYGYTF.

V is TRBV5-4 and J is TRBJ1-1, with D perhaps matching TRBD1 (6 bases). Per the germline V gene, CDR1 is SGHNT and CDR2 is YYREEE (reference sequence). The CDR3 is 14 residues long. V was cut by 3 bases and J by 0 bases, with 9 bases left in between. CDR3 loop: CASSSDSLNTEAFF. In DNA form, the CDR3 reads TGTGCCAGCAGCTCGGACAGTTTGAACACTGAAGCTTTCTTT.

This clone was observed a handful of times. The chain has TRBV18 and TRBJ2-7; D is possibly TRBD1 (6 bases). Looked up from germline, CDR1 is KGHSH and CDR2 is LQKENI. CDR3 length equals 13 residues. Trimming removed 3 bases from V and 6 bases from J, with 12 bases in between. CDR3 region: CASSPPGVTEQYF. Here the CDR3 DNA reads TGTGCCAGCTCACCTCCAGGGGTGACCGAGCAGTACTTC.

This clone was detected only a few times. The chain combines TRBV10-3 with TRBJ1-2, with D unclear. The germline gives CDR1 ENHRY, CDR2 SYGVKD. V was pared by 3 bases and J by 3 bases, with 5 bases between. This CDR3 spans 12 amino acids. CDR3 nucleotide sequence: TGTGCCATCAGTGATGAGTACTATGGCTACACCTTC. Translating gives CAISDEYYGYTF.

V gene TRBV18 combines with J gene TRBJ2-5; 9 nucleotides match TRBD1. Germline V lookup: CDR1 KGHSH, CDR2 LQKENI. Trimming took 2 bases from V and 1 from J; bases not matched to a gene: 2. The CDR3 extends over 15 amino acids. The CDR3 nucleotides are TGTGCCAGCTCACCAACAGGGGGCCTCCAAGAGACCCAGTACTTC. It is translated as CASSPTGGLQETQYF.

About this clone itself: Compared with germline, one end of the junction differs, possibly owing to a read error. The CDR3 here is CVSTRTAAGFGELFF. The CDR3, as DNA: TGTGTCAGCACCCGGACCGCTGCGGGGTTCGGGGAGCTGTTTTTT. This chain uses TRBV27 with TRBJ2-2, with D possibly matching TRBD2 (6 bases). There are 15 residues in the CDR3. In germline, CDR1 is MNHEY, CDR2 SMNVEV (reference sequence).

The chain recombines TRBV30 with TRBJ2-2, with 7 nucleotides matching TRBD1. The J segment lost 14 bases and the V segment lost 2 bases, leaving 17 bases of the junction unmatched. The CDR3 has 15 residues. In germline, CDR1 is GTSNPN, CDR2 SVGIG (reference sequence). This chain's CDR3 is CAWSPKPPPGQILFF. CDR3 bases: TGTGCCTGGAGTCCTAAACCCCCACCGGGACAGATACTGTTTTTT.

The gene calls are TRBV7-3 and TRBJ2-3, with TRBD2 matching 10 bases. The CDR3 runs to 17 residues. Losses at the gene ends were 0 bases for V and 2 bases for J; bases not matched to a gene: 5. Germline V gene sequence: CDR1 SGHTA, CDR2 FQGTGA. CDR3 region: CASSLTSSGGFTDTQYF. CDR3 DNA sequence: TGTGCCAGCAGCTTAACGTCTAGCGGGGGTTTCACAGATACGCAGTATTTT.

V is TRBV13 and J is TRBJ2-5; D is perhaps TRBD1 (6 bases). The J call may be mistaken, given a closer DNA end match to TRBJ2-7. Germline V lookup: CDR1 PRHDT, CDR2 FYEKMQ (reference sequence). This CDR3 comprises 14 residues. The CDR3 DNA reads TGTGCCAGCAGCTTACCAGGGGCAGGCTACGAGCAGTACTTC. Translated, it gives CASSLPGAGYEQYF.

This chain links TRBV6-5 with TRBJ2-2, with 11 nucleotides matching TRBD2. This CDR3 is built from 15 residues. Germline CDR1 reads MNHEY; CDR2 reads SVGAGI. Trimming removed 5 bases from V and 6 bases from J; junction bases left unmatched: 5. CDR3 amino acids: CASSAFSGGAGELFF. CDR3 nucleotide sequence: TGTGCCAGCAGTGCTTTTAGCGGGGGGGCCGGGGAGCTGTTTTTT.

V is TRBV2 and J is TRBJ2-7, with TRBD2 matching 7 bases. The germline V gene has CDR1 SNHLY and CDR2 FYNNEI. CDR3 length: 14 residues. The V and J ends lost 4 bases and 1 base, in that order; junction bases with no gene match: 4. CDR3 nucleotide sequence: TGTGCCAGCAGTGTGTGGGAGGGGTCCTACGAGCAGTACTTC. The encoded protein is CASSVWEGSYEQYF.